Listed below are T cell receptor beta chains from one sample, sequenced in a study of blood T cell repertoires in COVID-19. Produced via immunoSEQ multiplex PCR; TCRdb's table is partial and in-frame only. This table holds more than 300,000 clones, 88% found once. Input material: PBMCs or T cells enriched from blood (not recorded which). The receptors here all came from a woman under 30 who had recovered from COVID-19. Both conserved end residues are trimmed from each CDR3. Fields, in order: V gene, J gene, CDR3 protein.

TRBV6-6,TRBJ2-3,ASTWDSFTDTQY
TRBV19,TRBJ2-7,ASSRAAGPMRGEQY
TRBV5-8,TRBJ1-2,ASNPTRVLAYGYT
TRBV6-5,TRBJ2-2,ASRVLEHGELF
TRBV5-4,TRBJ2-5,ASSSPYKETQY
TRBV9,TRBJ1-2,ASSVAGADAYGYT
TRBV5-6,TRBJ2-7,ASSLAPAGLH
TRBV7-2,TRBJ2-3,ASSSYSGPDTQY
TRBV27,TRBJ1-5,ASSTDRVSNQPQH
TRBV3-1/TRBV3-2,TRBJ2-1,ASSQAGTSGGVDNEQF
TRBV4-3,TRBJ2-2,ASSQDLGTGGNTGELF
TRBV19,TRBJ1-5,ASSTLAGEGQPQH
TRBV9,TRBJ1-1,ASSPQITGKVATEAF
TRBV5-8,TRBJ1-3,ASSLEQGLGNTIY
TRBV6-5,TRBJ1-1,ASSFTGQGNTEAF